These T cell receptor beta chains were read from a single sample in a study of blood T cell repertoires in COVID-19. Repertoires were generated with immunoSEQ multiplex PCR, while TCRdb's copy carries only in-frame clones and drops some. The sample yields over 25,000 clones, more than 75% seen once. The source material was peripheral blood. These receptors came from a human donor in a cohort sampled during active COVID-19. The donor label of this sample is uncertain. CDR3s include the opening cysteine and the closing phenylalanine or tryptophan. The order of the fields is V gene, J gene, CDR3 protein.

>TRBV11-2|TRBJ2-3
CASSLGSDRLTDTQYF
>TRBV30|TRBJ2-3
CAWSTRGARTDTQYF
>TRBV5-1|TRBJ2-1
CASSGPGGGGEQFF
>TRBV10-1|TRBJ2-3
CASSESVGATDTQYF
>TRBV5-1|TRBJ1-2
CASSLAGDRAGNYGYTF
>TRBV11-2|TRBJ1-3
CASSPWGSSSGNTIYF
>TRBV10-3|TRBJ1-1
CASWGRNGEAFF
>TRBV5-1|TRBJ2-1
CASSPGTGDEQFF
>TRBV2|TRBJ2-3
CASSEEGVGGDTQYF
>TRBV5-6|TRBJ1-6
CASSLIGQRLPLHF
>TRBV5-4|TRBJ2-1
CASSLAGSSGSAYNEQFF
>TRBV9|TRBJ2-1
CASSVAEAYNEQFF
>TRBV7-4|TRBJ1-1
CASSSRQCRIEYCAFF
>TRBV5-4|TRBJ1-2
CASSTRQGTYGYTF
>TRBV6-2/TRBV6-3|TRBJ1-4
CASSYSKKGQGAEKLFF
>TRBV4-1|TRBJ1-1
CASSQRTVKSHLNTEAFF
>TRBV5-3|TRBJ2-2
CARSYRGANTGELFF
>TRBV28|TRBJ2-7
CASSPSLAESYEQYF
>TRBV5-1|TRBJ1-3
CASRPTGASGNTIYF
>TRBV7-2|TRBJ1-6
CASSLRGQTNSPLHF
>TRBV28|TRBJ1-2
CASGQPYGYTF
>TRBV7-8|TRBJ2-5
CASSLGGTFGVETQYF
>TRBV2|TRBJ2-5
CASSAGGVETQYF
>TRBV2|TRBJ1-1
CASRRERVNTEAFF
>TRBV12-3/TRBV12-4|TRBJ1-2
CASSPQGIYVYTF
>TRBV7-2|TRBJ2-1
CASSLASVANEQFF
>TRBV6-5|TRBJ2-2
CASSRGQGTGELFF
>TRBV2|TRBJ2-2
CASSLHQGQGIAGGPARHRGAVF
>TRBV21-1|TRBJ2-3
CASSEDRGGPDTQYF
>TRBV4-2|TRBJ2-7
CASSQGPSGSGYEQYF
>TRBV6-5|TRBJ1-2
CASSQDRRQLYGYTF
>TRBV5-5|TRBJ2-5
CASSPRQQETQYF
>TRBV7-9|TRBJ1-4
CASSLASGTANEKMFF
>TRBV7-9|TRBJ2-2
CASSPPGQGHTGELFF
>TRBV5-1|TRBJ2-7
CASSLTGGPYEQYF
>TRBV2|TRBJ2-4
CASSQSGGAKNIQYF
>TRBV2|TRBJ1-1
CASSEQGSTEAFF
>TRBV2|TRBJ2-1
CASQTSGRNNEQFF
>TRBV12-1|TRBJ2-7
CASSFYESQGTRAGIAAYEQYF
>TRBV5-6|TRBJ2-2
CASSLGTGGVTGELFF
>TRBV28|TRBJ2-7
CASSLPLFPYEQYF
>TRBV7-9|TRBJ2-7
CASSGGVGEQYF
>TRBV7-9|TRBJ2-3
CASSGTGSTDTQYF